The 30 T cell receptor beta chains in this list originate from one sample, sequenced in a study of T cells after yellow fever vaccination. TCRdb reprocessed the 5' RACE reads with MiXCR, giving one entry per CDR3 protein. Among hundreds of thousands of distinct CDR3 sequences listed, 8% to 9.5% were seen once. The sequenced sample was PBMCs, obtained approximately 40 days after the first yellow fever vaccination. The receptors come from a man aged 18 to 35 who received the YFV17D yellow fever vaccine.

This clonotype has a count of ten or more. The J gene is TRBJ2-7, the V gene TRBV10-3; D not certain. Germline V CDR1 and CDR2: ENHRY, SYGVKD. The CDR3 runs to 12 residues. The V end lost 10 bases, the J end lost 4 bases, and 14 bases lay between the germline ends. CDR3 nucleotide sequence: TGTGCCACCGCGCTGGGGTCGTACGAGCAGTACTTC. Encoded protein: CATALGSYEQYF.

This clonotype was seen only a few times. The chain is built from TRBV29-1 and TRBJ2-5; no definite D call. V was pared by 3 bases and J by 5 bases, with 10 bases between. Germline values: CDR1 SQVTM, CDR2 ANQGSEA. This CDR3 contains 12 residues. The CDR3 sequence is CSVDRRMETQYF. CDR3 in DNA: TGCAGCGTTGACCGCCGGATGGAGACCCAGTACTTC.

The chain links TRBV5-1 to TRBJ2-3; possibly TRBD1 for D (5 bases). The CDR3 is made up of 13 amino acids. V lost 6 bases and J 4 bases, leaving 12 bases between the germline ends. Germline V gene lookup returns CDR1 SGHRS and CDR2 YFSETQ. In DNA, the CDR3 is TGCGCCAGCAAGGGGCAGGGCGCAGATACGCAGTATTTT. It encodes CASKGQGADTQYF.

This clonotype was seen at least ten times. The chain joins TRBV12-3 or TRBV12-4 to TRBJ2-1, with TRBD1 identical over 7 bases. V dropped 6 bases and J dropped 9; count of bases not matched to a gene: 5. CDR3 length: 12 amino acids. CDR3 in DNA: TGTGCCAGCAGAAGACAGGGTGGTGAGCAGTTCTTC. Encoded protein: CASRRQGGEQFF.

The chain has TRBV5-4 and TRBJ2-1; 7 bases are a match to TRBD1. V was clipped by 4 bases and J by 5 bases; unmatched bases: 12. Per the germline V gene, CDR1 is SGHNT and CDR2 is YYREEE (reference sequence). The CDR3 extends over 16 amino acids. CDR3 coding DNA: TGTGCCAGCAGCCCCGTTAGAGGGGGCTCGAACAATGAGCAGTTCTTC. It specifies CASSPVRGGSNNEQFF.

This chain links TRBV10-3 with TRBJ1-3, with no clear D. This CDR3 comprises 13 residues. The V gene lost 3 bases and the J gene lost 0 bases, with 3 bases spanning the gap. Germline CDR1 and CDR2: ENHRY and SYGVKD. In DNA, the CDR3 is TGTGCCATCAGTGAACTCTCTGGAAACACCATATATTTT. Protein: CAISELSGNTIYF.

There are a few counts of this clonotype. This chain uses TRBV2 with TRBJ2-1, with 14 bases lining up with TRBD2. Germline V lookup: CDR1 SNHLY, CDR2 FYNNEI. V trimming: 6 bases; J trimming: 6 bases; junction bases outside the gene matches: 4. CDR3 length equals 15 residues. CDR3 in amino acids: CASRGTSGGPNEQFF. The CDR3 nucleotides are TGTGCCAGCAGGGGGACTAGCGGGGGCCCCAATGAGCAGTTCTTC.

The rearrangement uses TRBV4-1 and TRBJ2-7; 8 bases align to TRBD1. Germline assignment: CDR1 MGHRA and CDR2 YSYEKL. Germline trimming cut 5 bases from V and 5 bases from J; bases unmatched to any gene: 5. The CDR3 runs 13 residues. The CDR3 reads CASSFDRGDEQYF. The CDR3 DNA follows: TGCGCCAGCAGCTTTGACAGGGGTGACGAGCAGTACTTC.

V is TRBV9 and J is TRBJ2-3; D is uncertain. V was clipped by 0 bases and J by 0 bases, with 8 bases between them. Germline-derived CDR1 and CDR2 are SGDLS and YYNGEE. This CDR3 has 15 amino acids. The CDR3 nucleotides are TGTGCCAGCAGCGTAGAAGGTCATAGCACAGATACGCAGTATTTT. Translation: CASSVEGHSTDTQYF.

As for this clonotype: A much larger clone differs by one base, so this may be a read error. The V call is TRBV29-1, the J call TRBJ2-1, with TRBD1 as a possible D gene (6 bases). This CDR3 region has 13 residues. Germline-derived CDR1 and CDR2 are SQVTM and ANQGSEA. In nucleotides, the CDR3 is TGCAGCTCCGACGGGCAGGGGTACAATGAACAGTTCTTC. Protein sequence: CSSDGQGYNEQFF.

This clonotype turned up a few times. This sequence joins TRBV12-3 or TRBV12-4 and TRBJ2-1, with TRBD2 identical over 11 bases. CDR3 length: 15 amino acids. Trimming removed 4 bases from V and 4 bases from J; junction bases left unmatched: 3. The CDR3 DNA is TGTGCCAGCAGTTCGGGACTAGCGGATTACAATGAGCAGTTCTTC. This translates into CASSSGLADYNEQFF.

This clonotype was seen many times. This chain connects TRBV18 to TRBJ2-5, with TRBD1 matching over 7 bases. V trimming: 9 bases; J trimming: 1 base; junction bases outside the gene matches: 5. This CDR3 has 13 amino acids. Germline assignment: CDR1 KGHSH and CDR2 LQKENI. The CDR3 DNA sequence: TGTGCCAGTTCCCGGGACAGCCAAGAGACCCAGTACTTC. Protein sequence: CASSRDSQETQYF.

This clonotype has more than one count but fewer than ten. The chain carries TRBV4-3 and TRBJ2-1; D is possibly TRBD1 or TRBD2 (6 bases each). Germline-derived CDR1 and CDR2 are LGHNA and YSLEER. Trimming took off 5 bases at V and 8 bases at J, with 16 bases between the two ends. The CDR3 spans 14 residues. CDR3 sequence reads: CASSSGGSKDEQFF. The DNA for the CDR3 is TGCGCCAGCAGCTCCGGGGGCTCGAAGGATGAGCAGTTCTTC.

This CDR3 is CASSPLPTRNTGELFF. CDR3 in DNA: TGCGCCAGCAGCCCGCTCCCCACGAGAAACACCGGGGAGCTGTTTTTT. This rearrangement joins TRBV5-1 to TRBJ2-2, with no clear D. Germline lookup yields CDR1 SGHRS and CDR2 YFSETQ. The germline V and J ends were trimmed by 4 bases and 2 bases, with 15 bases remaining between them. This CDR3 is built from 16 residues.

CDR3 protein: CASSQFQGREQYF. As DNA, the CDR3 is TGTGCCAGCAGCCAATTCCAGGGTCGGGAGCAGTACTTC. The chain employs TRBV3-1 and TRBJ2-7; tentatively, D is TRBD1 (5 bases). The CDR3 spans 13 residues. V lost 2 bases, J lost 7 bases, and 12 bases lay in between. CDR1 is LGHDT, CDR2 YNNKEL, per germline (reference sequence).

This clonotype has a handful of counts. The rearrangement uses TRBV5-1 and TRBJ1-2; D remains ambiguous. V gave up 3 bases and J gave up 7 bases, with 13 bases separating them. Per the germline V gene, CDR1 is SGHRS and CDR2 is YFSETQ. CDR3 size: 13 residues. The CDR3 region is CASSSRTQAGYTF. CDR3 in DNA: TGCGCCAGCAGCTCCAGAACCCAGGCTGGCTACACCTTC. Full variable domain (remainder filled in from reference TRBV5-1 and TRBJ1-2): KAGVTQTPRYLIKTRGQQVTLSCSPISGHRSVSWYQQTPGQGLQFLFEYFSETQRNKGNFPGRFSGRQFSNSRSEMNVSTLELGDSALYLCASSSRTQAGYTFGSGTRLTVV.

The V call is TRBV9, the J call TRBJ1-2; D is undetermined. The germline V gene has CDR1 SGDLS and CDR2 YYNGEE. This CDR3 comprises 15 residues. V gave up 2 bases and J gave up 0 bases, with 11 bases separating them. CDR3 DNA sequence: TGTGCCAGCAGCGTCTTCTCCGGGTCTAACTATGGCTACACCTTC. It is translated as CASSVFSGSNYGYTF.

The chain is built from TRBV4-3 and TRBJ2-1; tentative D call: TRBD1 (6 bases). Trimming took 0 bases from V and 8 from J, leaving 20 bases between them. CDR3 length equals 17 residues. Looked up from germline, CDR1 is LGHNA and CDR2 is YSLEER. Here the CDR3 DNA reads TGCGCCAGCAGCCAAGATCTAAGGGGGTCAGGTCAGGATGAGCAGTTCTTC. It translates to CASSQDLRGSGQDEQFF.

The chain recombines TRBV20-1 with TRBJ2-7; D not resolved. The CDR3 is 13 residues long. In germline, CDR1 is DFQATT, CDR2 SNEGSKA (reference sequence). V gave up 0 bases and J gave up 3 bases, with 9 bases separating them. The CDR3 sequence: CSAREAGDYEQYV. In DNA form, the CDR3 reads TGCAGTGCTAGAGAGGCCGGAGACTACGAGCAGTACGTC.

Only a few counts were recorded for this clonotype. The chain combines TRBV5-6 with TRBJ1-3; D unresolved. Germline V gene data show CDR1 as SGHDT and CDR2 as YYEEEE. The CDR3 length is 15 residues. V lost 1 base and J lost 4, with 12 bases in between. The CDR3 is CASSLFGLTGNTIYF. DNA of the CDR3: TGTGCCAGCAGCTTGTTCGGCCTCACAGGAAACACCATATATTTT.

There are many counts of this clonotype. The gene calls are TRBV29-1 and TRBJ2-4; D gene ambiguous. Trimming pared 4 bases from V and 0 bases from J, leaving 10 bases between. The CDR3 consists of 14 residues. Germline CDR1 is SQVTM and CDR2 is ANQGSEA. In DNA form, the CDR3 reads TGCAGCGTTGGTACAAGGTTAGCCAAAAACATTCAGTACTTC. Residues: CSVGTRLAKNIQYF.

The chain recombines TRBV5-1 with TRBJ1-6; D gene ambiguous. The CDR3 is 15 residues long. Germline loops: CDR1 SGHRS, CDR2 YFSETQ. Trimming left V 4 bases short and J 5 bases short, with 13 bases between. CDR3 coding DNA: TGCGCCAGCAGCGACACTACGGGTAATAATTCACCCCTCCACTTT. It translates to CASSDTTGNNSPLHF.

CDR3 sequence reads: CASSPGSPEMFF. The CDR3 coding sequence is TGTGCCAGCAGCCCGGGGTCCCCCGAGATGTTCTTC. The chain recombines TRBV7-8 with TRBJ2-1; perhaps TRBD2 as D (5 bases). V lost 5 bases, J lost 15 bases, and 17 bases lay in between. CDR1 and CDR2 from the germline V gene are SGHVS and FQNEAQ. This CDR3 is 12 amino acids long.

This clonotype occurred a few times. The chain employs TRBV5-1 and TRBJ1-1; D uncertain. CDR3 size: 13 residues. Germline assignment: CDR1 SGHRS and CDR2 YFSETQ. The germline V and J ends were trimmed by 5 bases and 2 bases, with 10 bases remaining between them. CDR3 DNA: TGCGCCAGCAGACCGGACCCCAACACTGAAGCTTTCTTT. Translation: CASRPDPNTEAFF.

This clonotype has more than one count but fewer than ten. CDR3 sequence reads: CSARGDYGYTF. CDR3 sequence (DNA): TGCAGTGCTAGAGGGGACTATGGCTACACCTTC. V and J are TRBV20-1 and TRBJ1-2, with D unclear. V dropped 1 base and J dropped 3 bases, with 3 bases sitting between them. CDR1 and CDR2 (germline): DFQATT, SNEGSKA (reference sequence). This CDR3 contains 11 residues.

This clonotype was seen at least ten times. This chain joins TRBV7-2 and TRBJ2-7; 7 nucleotides line up with TRBD2. The CDR3 is 15 residues long. CDR1 is SGHTA and CDR2 is FQGNSA in the germline V gene. V lost 1 base to trimming and J lost 3 bases; unmatched junction nucleotides: 6. CDR3 DNA: TGTGCCAGCAGCTTAGTCCAGCGGGGTCTCTACGAGCAGTACTTC. It translates to CASSLVQRGLYEQYF.

This clonotype was recorded many times. The chain has TRBV20-1 and TRBJ2-7; D assignment may be TRBD1 or TRBD2 (5 bases each). This CDR3 comprises 12 residues. Germline CDR1 and CDR2: DFQATT and SNEGSKA (reference sequence). With 3 bases removed from V and 4 bases from J, the gap between germline ends came to 10 bases. The CDR3 spells CSASVREYEQYV. CDR3 DNA sequence: TGCAGTGCTAGTGTCAGGGAGTACGAGCAGTACGTC.

This clonotype was detected a few times. The chain links TRBV10-3 to TRBJ1-2, with D hard to call. Germline CDR1 and CDR2: ENHRY and SYGVKD. The CDR3 sequence is 16 residues long. The germline V and J ends were trimmed by 6 bases and 1 base, with 18 bases remaining between them. The CDR3: CAIRPSGIRDNYGYTF. The DNA for the CDR3 is TGTGCCATCAGACCTTCTGGCATCCGGGATAACTATGGCTACACCTTC.

CDR3 DNA: TGTGCCAGCAGACTACGGGGGGGAGAGGATACGCAGTATTTT. Encoded protein: CASRLRGGEDTQYF. This chain uses TRBV13 with TRBJ2-3; 8 positions match TRBD2. Germline CDR1 reads PRHDT; CDR2 reads FYEKMQ (reference sequence). This CDR3 spans 14 amino acids. The junction had 8 bases not matched to a gene; V was cut back by 6 bases and J by 6 bases.

This clonotype has a count of ten or more. This chain connects TRBV6-4 to TRBJ1-1, with 7 bases identical to TRBD1. Per germline, CDR1 MRHNA and CDR2 SNTAGT. There are 13 residues in the CDR3. The V segment lost 6 bases and the J segment 3 bases; nucleotides outside the gene matches: 4. DNA for the CDR3: TGTGCCAGCAGGGCCAGGGGGGACACTGAAGCTTTCTTT. It specifies CASRARGDTEAFF.